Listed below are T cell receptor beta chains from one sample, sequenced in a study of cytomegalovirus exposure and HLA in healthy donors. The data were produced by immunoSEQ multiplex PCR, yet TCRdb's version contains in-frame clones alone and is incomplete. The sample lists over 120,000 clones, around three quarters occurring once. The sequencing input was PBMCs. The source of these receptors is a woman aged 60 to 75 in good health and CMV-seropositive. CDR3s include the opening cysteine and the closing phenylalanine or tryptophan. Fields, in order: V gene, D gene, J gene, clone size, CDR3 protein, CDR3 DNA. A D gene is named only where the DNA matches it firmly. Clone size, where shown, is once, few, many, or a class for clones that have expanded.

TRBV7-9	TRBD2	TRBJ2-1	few	CASSPLAGVPYNEQFF	TGTGCCAGCAGCCCACTAGCGGGAGTCCCCTACAATGAGCAGTTCTTC
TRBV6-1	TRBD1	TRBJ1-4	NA	CASSGTDREKLFF	TGTGCCAGCAGTGGAACGGACAGGGAAAAACTGTTTTTT
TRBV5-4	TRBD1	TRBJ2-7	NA	CASSSQTGLDEQYF	TGTGCCAGCAGCTCCCAGACAGGGTTGGACGAGCAGTACTTC
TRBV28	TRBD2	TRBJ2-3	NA	CASSEPSGSTDTQYF	TGTGCCAGCAGCGAACCTAGCGGGAGCACAGATACGCAGTATTTT
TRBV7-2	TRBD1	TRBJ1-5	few	CASSLVGQGYSNQPQHF	TGTGCCAGCAGCTTAGTAGGACAGGGGTATAGCAATCAGCCCCAGCATTTT
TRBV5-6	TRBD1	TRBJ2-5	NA	CASSPRQGVGETQYF	TGTGCCAGCAGCCCAAGACAGGGAGTGGGAGAGACCCAGTACTTC
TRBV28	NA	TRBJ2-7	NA	CASSLATGAYEQYF	TGTGCCAGCAGCCTAGCGACTGGAGCCTACGAGCAGTACTTC
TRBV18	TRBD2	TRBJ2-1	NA	CASSKGLASYNEQFF	TGTGCCAGCTCAAAGGGACTAGCCTCCTACAATGAGCAGTTCTTC
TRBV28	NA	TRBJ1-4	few	CASSLGVGGLNEKLFF	TGTGCCAGCAGTTTAGGTGTGGGGGGGCTTAATGAAAAACTGTTTTTT
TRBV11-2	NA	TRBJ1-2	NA	CASSLELNYGYTF	TGTGCCAGCAGCTTAGAACTGAACTATGGCTACACCTTC
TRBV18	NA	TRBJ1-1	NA	CASSPSGMDTEAFF	TGTGCCAGCTCACCCTCGGGGATGGACACTGAAGCTTTCTTT
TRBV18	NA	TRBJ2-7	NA	CASSPGRGYEQYF	TGTGCCAGCTCACCCGGCCGCGGGTACGAGCAGTACTTC
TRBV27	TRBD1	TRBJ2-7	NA	CASRTGGYSYEQYF	TGTGCCAGCAGAACAGGGGGCTACTCCTACGAGCAGTACTTC
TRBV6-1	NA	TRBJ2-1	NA	CASSVDRQSYNEQFF	TGTGCCAGCAGTGTCGACAGACAATCCTACAATGAGCAGTTCTTC
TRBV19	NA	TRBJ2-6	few	CASSQGSGANVLTF	TGTGCCAGTAGCCAGGGGTCTGGGGCCAACGTCCTGACTTTC
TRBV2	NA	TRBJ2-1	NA	CASSDRGWYNEQFF	TGTGCCAGCAGTGACAGGGGATGGTACAATGAGCAGTTCTTC
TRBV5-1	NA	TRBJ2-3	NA	CASSLETRDTQYF	TGCGCCAGCAGCCTAGAAACACGAGATACGCAGTATTTT
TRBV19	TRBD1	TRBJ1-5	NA	CASTPWDRAAQPQHF	TGTGCCAGTACCCCATGGGACAGGGCCGCTCAGCCCCAGCATTTT
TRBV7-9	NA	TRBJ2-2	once	CASSLVSGNTGELFF	TGTGCCAGCAGCTTAGTCAGCGGCAACACCGGGGAGCTGTTTTTT
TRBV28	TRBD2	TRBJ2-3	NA	CGSGSSTDTQYF	TGTGGAAGCGGGAGCAGCACAGATACGCAGTATTTT
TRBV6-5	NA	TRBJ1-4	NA	CASSYGRRGEKLFF	TGTGCCAGCAGTTACGGGAGACGGGGGGAAAAACTGTTTTTT
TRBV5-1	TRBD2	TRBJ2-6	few	CASSADQREYSGANVLTF	TGCGCCAGCAGCGCGGACCAGCGGGAGTATTCTGGGGCCAACGTCCTGACTTTC
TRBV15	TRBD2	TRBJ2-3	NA	CATSRDLLAGGLTDTQYF	TGTGCCACCAGCAGAGATTTACTAGCGGGAGGTCTCACAGATACGCAGTATTTT
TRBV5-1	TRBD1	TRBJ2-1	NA	CASSGQDYNEQFF	TGCGCCAGCAGCGGACAGGACTACAATGAGCAGTTCTTC